This TCR beta chain stems from a study of long-term antiretroviral therapy in people with HIV. The assay, immunoSEQ v3.0, was run at survey level. Using immunoSEQ multiplex PCR, the repertoire was profiled, and TCRdb retains in-frame clones only, with some absent. Of about 25,000 clones detected, roughly three quarters appear once; the ten largest clones hold about 11%. This clone was observed a few times. Other nucleotide sequences in the sample specify the same CDR3. The sequence came from a woman in her thirties or forties with HIV. The sample in question was unsorted PBMCs, obtained 1.1 years before starting antiretroviral therapy.

The CDR3, as DNA: TGCAGCGTTGGACACACGAACACCGGGGAGCTGTTTTTT. It encodes CSVGHTNTGELFF. The chain combines TRBV29-1 with TRBJ2-2; D gene ambiguous. Trimming left V 4 bases short and J 0 bases short, with 6 bases between. From germline, CDR1 is SQVTM and CDR2 ANQGSEA. The CDR3 totals 13 residues.